The present entry profiles one T cell receptor beta chain with its context. These data originate in a study of blood T cell repertoires in COVID-19. Looking at the study overall: Both acute and convalescent COVID-19 samples were obtained from the United States, Italy and Spain. T cells, B-cell-depleted T cells, or PBMCs supplied cDNA or gDNA.

Per the original data handling: It was from reference gene primer amplification that nucleated cell counts were estimated. Assay: immunoSEQ multiplex PCR; the TCRdb copy retains only in-frame clones and omits some. V, J and clone size derive from that table, while D and trimming were established from the DNA sequence. Counted here are more than 15,000 clones, approximately 84% occurring once; the ten biggest clones make up roughly a sixth. Sequencing input: peripheral blood. The receptor comes from a human donor with active COVID-19. The donor label of this sample is uncertain.

CDR3: CASSLTGGGNTEAFF. CDR3 nucleotide sequence: TGTGCCAGCAGCTTAACGGGGGGAGGGAACACTGAAGCTTTCTTT. V is TRBV13 and J is TRBJ1-1; D is possibly TRBD1 (5 bases). This CDR3 has 15 amino acids. Trimming pared 2 bases from V and 1 base from J, leaving 11 bases between. CDR1 and CDR2 from the germline V gene are PRHDT and FYEKMQ (reference sequence).